This T cell receptor (beta chain) was identified during a study of blood T cell repertoires in COVID-19. Study at large: The United States, Italy and Spain supplied acute and convalescent COVID-19 samples. The cDNA or gDNA used as material had been derived from T cells, B-cell-depleted T cells, or PBMCs.

This clone has more than one count but fewer than ten. Allocation to cohorts depended on clinical history reported by the participants. Generated by immunoSEQ multiplex PCR, the TCRdb table keeps only in-frame clones and is missing some. The sample gives about 180,000 clones, around 73% of which show up once; approximately 15% is in the top ten. Germline V gene lookup returns CDR1 SGHDN and CDR2 FVKESK. This CDR3 has 13 amino acids. Trimming removed 6 bases from V and 6 bases from J; junction bases left unmatched: 6. The chain links TRBV14 to TRBJ2-7, with 9 bases identical to TRBD2. Sequencing input: PBMCs or T cells enriched from blood (not recorded which). The clonotype comes from a woman aged 45 to 65 who had recovered from COVID-19. The CDR3 nucleotides are TGTGCCAGCAGAACAGCGGGAGGAACCGAGCAGTACTTC. Protein product: CASRTAGGTEQYF.